This TCR beta chain came from a study of blood T cells in healthy people across ages. A second PCR of about 6 to 12 cycles used a sample-barcoded 5' primer and a J-beta primer mix. TCRdb recomputed calls from the 5' RACE reads with MiXCR, one row per CDR3 protein. The table has 650,000 to 900,000 distinct CDR3 sequences, approximately 65% seen once. General study findings and limits: Researchers deemed the diversity estimates from one million T cells underestimates. Fewer expanded clones and more diversity marked long-lived versus aged donors. Age showed a roughly linear inverse relationship with TCR beta diversity per million T cells.

The CDR3 contains 15 residues. The V gene's germline CDR1 is SGHTA and CDR2 FQGNSA. J was trimmed by 5 bases and V by 6 bases; bases with no gene match: 12. This clonotype was found a few times. Its antigen is still unknown. Sequenced: blood. This clonotype originated in a man younger than 45 in good health. The rearrangement joins TRBV7-2 to TRBJ2-5; 7 bases are shared with TRBD2. The CDR3, as DNA: TGTGCCAGCAGTTCCGTCGGGGCCGGGAGGGAGACCCAGTACTTC. This sequence encodes CASSSVGAGRETQYF.